The 11 T cell receptor beta chains reported below all come from one sample, sequenced in a study of OX40 agonist ivuxolimab in advanced cancers. Profiled with immunoSEQ multiplex PCR; TCRdb holds only in-frame clones, not every one. The sample includes 60,000 to 90,000 clones, 90% of them seen just once. The sequenced sample was CD4+ or CD8+ T cells sorted from blood, obtained in a trial of the OX40 agonist ivuxolimab. Receptor source: an adult with an advanced solid tumor such as melanoma, head and neck, liver or kidney cancer.

V is TRBV7-8 and J is TRBJ2-1; possibly TRBD2 for D (5 bases). Trimming took 4 bases from V and 4 from J, leaving 20 bases between them. CDR3 length: 17 amino acids. The germline V gene encodes CDR1 SGHVS and CDR2 FQNEAQ. The CDR3 spells CASSSRRPSSVYNEQFF. CDR3 bases: TGTGCCAGCAGCTCCAGGAGGCCCAGCTCAGTGTACAATGAGCAGTTCTTC.

V is TRBV2 and J is TRBJ2-5; D uncertain. The CDR3 is 14 residues long. V gave up 4 bases and J gave up 2 bases, with 11 bases separating them. Germline V gene data show CDR1 as SNHLY and CDR2 as FYNNEI. The CDR3 DNA follows: TGTGCCAGCAGTGGAAGTCAATCTCAAGAGACCCAGTACTTC. This translates into CASSGSQSQETQYF.

The chain links TRBV11-2 to TRBJ1-5, with 8 bases lining up with TRBD1. Germline V gene data show CDR1 as SGHAT and CDR2 as FQNNGV. The CDR3 contains 15 residues. After removal of 3 bases from V and 9 bases from J, the junction contained 10 bases not matched to a gene. DNA for the CDR3: TGTGCCAGCAGCTTCCGGGACAGGCTCGAACGGCCCCAGCATTTT. Protein sequence: CASSFRDRLERPQHF.

J is TRBJ1-2 and V is TRBV29-1; D possibly corresponds to TRBD1 (5 bases). Trimming removed 4 bases from V and 4 bases from J, with 7 bases in between. The CDR3 runs 11 residues. Germline V gene lookup returns CDR1 SQVTM and CDR2 ANQGSEA. The chain's CDR3 is CSVGGGYGYTF. CDR3 DNA sequence: TGCAGCGTTGGGGGGGGCTATGGCTACACCTTC.

This chain uses TRBV5-1 with TRBJ1-4; TRBD1 aligns across 10 bases. The CDR3 spans 14 residues. The germline gives CDR1 SGHRS, CDR2 YFSETQ. Trimming cost V 2 bases and J 7 bases; bases outside gene matches: 2. CDR3 loop: CASSFRDRGEKLFF. The CDR3 DNA sequence: TGCGCCAGCAGCTTCCGGGACAGGGGTGAAAAACTGTTTTTT.

The chain uses TRBV6-5 and TRBJ2-7; no clear D. Germline lookup yields CDR1 MNHEY and CDR2 SVGAGI. There are 12 residues in the CDR3. Trimming took 6 bases from V and 6 from J, leaving 12 bases between them. CDR3 nucleotide sequence: TGTGCCAGCAGGACCCTAAGTTCCGAGCAGTACTTC. Protein: CASRTLSSEQYF.

This clone was recorded once. This chain connects TRBV18 to TRBJ2-6; D might be TRBD1 (6 bases). Germline CDR1 reads KGHSH; CDR2 reads LQKENI. Between the trimmed V and J ends, which lost 3 bases and 1 base, there was a span of 13 bases. The CDR3 is 17 amino acids. The CDR3 bases are TGTGCCAGCTCACCTAGTTCACAGGGATCTGGGGCCAACGTCCTGACTTTC. Amino acid sequence: CASSPSSQGSGANVLTF.

The chain carries TRBV6-6 and TRBJ2-1; D may be TRBD1 or TRBD2 (7 bases each). The CDR3 totals 14 residues. Deletions cut 8 bases from V and 8 bases from J, with 19 bases between. Looked up from germline, CDR1 is MNHNY and CDR2 is SVGAGI (reference sequence). The CDR3 loop reads CASHPRGGWDEQFF. In DNA form, the CDR3 reads TGTGCCAGCCATCCCAGGGGGGGATGGGATGAGCAGTTCTTC.

The J gene is TRBJ2-7, the V gene TRBV7-9; TRBD1 matches at 8 bases. CDR3 length equals 16 residues. Trimming cost V 4 bases and J 1 base; bases outside gene matches: 9. Germline CDR1 is SEHNR and CDR2 is FQNEAQ (reference sequence). CDR3 nucleotides: TGTGCCAGCAGCTCCGACGGGACAGGTATATCCTACGAGCAGTACTTC. Protein: CASSSDGTGISYEQYF.

The V and J genes are TRBV19 and TRBJ1-5; TRBD1 agrees at 10 bases. V shed 5 bases and J 6 bases; nucleotides not matched to a gene: 7. Per the germline V gene, CDR1 is LNHDA and CDR2 is SQIVND (reference sequence). The CDR3 length is 15 residues. The CDR3 sequence: CASSDDRGRSQPQHF. In DNA, the CDR3 is TGTGCCAGTAGTGATGACAGGGGGCGAAGTCAGCCCCAGCATTTT. The full variable domain, rest sourced from reference TRBV19 and TRBJ1-5, is DGGITQSPKYLFRKEGQNVTLSCEQNLNHDAMYWYRQDPGQGLRLIYYSQIVNDFQKGDIAEGYSVSREKKESFPLTVTSAQKNPTAFYLCASSDDRGRSQPQHFGDGTRLSIL.

The gene calls are TRBV7-9 and TRBJ1-6; no definite D call. Trimming cost V 3 bases and J 6 bases, with 0 bases left between them. The CDR3 sequence is 11 residues long. Germline assignment: CDR1 SEHNR and CDR2 FQNEAQ (reference sequence). CDR3 in amino acids: CASSFNSPLHF. In DNA form, the CDR3 reads TGTGCCAGCAGCTTTAATTCACCCCTCCACTTT.